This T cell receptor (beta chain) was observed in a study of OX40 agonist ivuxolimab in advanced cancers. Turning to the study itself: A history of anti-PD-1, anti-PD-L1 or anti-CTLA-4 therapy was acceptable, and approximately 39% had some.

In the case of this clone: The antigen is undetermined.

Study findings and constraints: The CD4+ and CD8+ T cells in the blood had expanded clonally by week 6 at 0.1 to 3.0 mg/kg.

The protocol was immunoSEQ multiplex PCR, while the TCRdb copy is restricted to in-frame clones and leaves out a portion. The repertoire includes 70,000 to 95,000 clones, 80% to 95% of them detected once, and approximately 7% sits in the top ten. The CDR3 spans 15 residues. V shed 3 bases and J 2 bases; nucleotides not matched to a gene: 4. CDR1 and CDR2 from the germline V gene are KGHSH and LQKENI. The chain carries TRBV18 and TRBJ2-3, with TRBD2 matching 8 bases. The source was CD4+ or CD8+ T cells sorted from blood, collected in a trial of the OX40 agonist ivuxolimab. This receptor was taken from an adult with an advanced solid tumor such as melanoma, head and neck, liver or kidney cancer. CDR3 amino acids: CASSPGLESTDTQYF. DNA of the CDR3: TGTGCCAGCTCACCGGGACTAGAATCCACAGATACGCAGTATTTT.